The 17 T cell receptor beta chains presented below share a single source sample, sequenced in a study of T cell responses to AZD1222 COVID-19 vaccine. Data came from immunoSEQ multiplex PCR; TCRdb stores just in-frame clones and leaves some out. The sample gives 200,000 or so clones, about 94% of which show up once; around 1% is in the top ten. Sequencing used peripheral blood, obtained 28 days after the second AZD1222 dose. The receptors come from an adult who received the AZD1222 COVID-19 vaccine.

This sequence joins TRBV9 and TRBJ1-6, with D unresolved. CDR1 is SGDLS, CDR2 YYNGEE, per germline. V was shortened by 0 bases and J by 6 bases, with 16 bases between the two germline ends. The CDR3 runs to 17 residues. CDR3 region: CASSVDPTEPINSPLHF. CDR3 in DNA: TGTGCCAGCAGCGTAGATCCCACTGAACCCATTAATTCACCCCTCCACTTT.

CDR3 residues: CASSRGQGAHEQYF. CDR3 sequence (DNA): TGTGCCAGCAGCCGGGGACAGGGGGCCCACGAGCAGTACTTC. The rearrangement uses TRBV13 and TRBJ2-7, with 12 bases aligning to TRBD1. V lost 5 bases to trimming and J lost 5 bases; unmatched junction nucleotides: 4. This CDR3 region has 14 residues. Germline CDR1 and CDR2: PRHDT and FYEKMQ (reference sequence).

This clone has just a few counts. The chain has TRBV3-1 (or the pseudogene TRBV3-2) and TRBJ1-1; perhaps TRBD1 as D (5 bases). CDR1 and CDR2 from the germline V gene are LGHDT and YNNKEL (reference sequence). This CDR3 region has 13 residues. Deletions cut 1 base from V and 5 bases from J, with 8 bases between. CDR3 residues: CASSQGRGTEAFF. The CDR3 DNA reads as TGTGCCAGCAGCCAAGGACGGGGGACTGAAGCTTTCTTT.

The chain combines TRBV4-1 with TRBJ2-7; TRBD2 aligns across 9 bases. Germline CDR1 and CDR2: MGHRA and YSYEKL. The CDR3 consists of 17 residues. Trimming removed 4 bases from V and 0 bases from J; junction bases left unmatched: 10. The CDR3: CASSLRPLAGPSYEQYF. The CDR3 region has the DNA TGCGCCAGCAGCCTTCGCCCCCTAGCGGGGCCCTCCTACGAGCAGTACTTC.

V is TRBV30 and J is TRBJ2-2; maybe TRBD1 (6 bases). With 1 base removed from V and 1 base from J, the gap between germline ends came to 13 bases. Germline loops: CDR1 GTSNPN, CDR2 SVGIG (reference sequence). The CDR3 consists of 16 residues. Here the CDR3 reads CAWSALGQMNTGELFF. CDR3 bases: TGTGCCTGGAGTGCCCTTGGACAGATGAACACCGGGGAGCTGTTTTTT.

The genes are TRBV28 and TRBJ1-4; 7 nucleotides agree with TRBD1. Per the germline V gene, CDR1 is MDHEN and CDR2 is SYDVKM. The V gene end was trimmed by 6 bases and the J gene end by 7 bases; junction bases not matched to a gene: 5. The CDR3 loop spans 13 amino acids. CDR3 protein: CASRQGFGEKLFF. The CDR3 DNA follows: TGTGCCAGCAGACAGGGGTTCGGTGAAAAACTGTTTTTT. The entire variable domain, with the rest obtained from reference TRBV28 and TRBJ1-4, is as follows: DVKVTQSSRYLVKRTGEKVFLECVQDMDHENMFWYRQDPGLGLRLIYFSYDVKMKEKGDIPEGYSVSREKKERFSLILESASTNQTSMYLCASRQGFGEKLFFGSGTQLSVL.

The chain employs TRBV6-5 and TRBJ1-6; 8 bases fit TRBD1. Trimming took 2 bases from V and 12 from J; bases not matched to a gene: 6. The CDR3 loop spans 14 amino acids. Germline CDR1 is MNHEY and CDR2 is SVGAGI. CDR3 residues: CASSYRDRRGPLHF. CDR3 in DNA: TGTGCCAGCAGTTACCGGGACAGGAGAGGACCCCTCCACTTT.

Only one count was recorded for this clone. The CDR3 DNA is TGTGCCAGTAGATCTTCGGCGGGACAGGGGGCTGAAAAACTGTTTTTT. Translation gives CASRSSAGQGAEKLFF. This chain uses TRBV19 with TRBJ1-4; 12 bases map to TRBD1. The germline V gene encodes CDR1 LNHDA and CDR2 SQIVND (reference sequence). V shed 6 bases, J shed 7 bases, and the junction held 9 bases outside the gene matches. This CDR3 region has 16 residues.

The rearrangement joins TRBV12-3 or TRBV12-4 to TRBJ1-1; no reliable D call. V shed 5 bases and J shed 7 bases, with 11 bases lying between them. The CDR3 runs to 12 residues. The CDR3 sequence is CASSINPYEAFF. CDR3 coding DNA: TGTGCCAGCAGTATTAATCCTTATGAAGCTTTCTTT.

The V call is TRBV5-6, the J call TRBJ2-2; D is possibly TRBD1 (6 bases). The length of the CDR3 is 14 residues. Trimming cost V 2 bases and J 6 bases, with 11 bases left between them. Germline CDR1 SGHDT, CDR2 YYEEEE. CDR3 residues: CASSLQGYAGELFF. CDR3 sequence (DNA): TGTGCCAGCAGCTTACAGGGATACGCCGGGGAGCTGTTTTTT.

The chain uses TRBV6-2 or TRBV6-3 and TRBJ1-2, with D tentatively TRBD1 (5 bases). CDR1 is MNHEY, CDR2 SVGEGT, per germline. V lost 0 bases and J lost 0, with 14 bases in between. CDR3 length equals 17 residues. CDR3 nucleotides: TGTGCCAGCAGTTACTCGAAGGGACTACTAGCTAACTATGGCTACACCTTC. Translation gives CASSYSKGLLANYGYTF.

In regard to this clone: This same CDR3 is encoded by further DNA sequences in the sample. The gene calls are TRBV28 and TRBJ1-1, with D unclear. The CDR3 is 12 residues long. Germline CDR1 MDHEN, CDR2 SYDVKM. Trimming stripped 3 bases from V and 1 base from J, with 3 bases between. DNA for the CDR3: TGTGCCAGCAGTTTGAGGAACACTGAAGCTTTCTTT. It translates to CASSLRNTEAFF.

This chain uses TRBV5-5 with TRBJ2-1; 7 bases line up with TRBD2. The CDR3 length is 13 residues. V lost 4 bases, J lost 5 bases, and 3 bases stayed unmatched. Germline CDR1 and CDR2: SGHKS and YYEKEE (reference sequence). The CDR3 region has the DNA TGTGCCAGCAGCCCCACTAGCGACAATGAGCAGTTCTTC. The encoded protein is CASSPTSDNEQFF.

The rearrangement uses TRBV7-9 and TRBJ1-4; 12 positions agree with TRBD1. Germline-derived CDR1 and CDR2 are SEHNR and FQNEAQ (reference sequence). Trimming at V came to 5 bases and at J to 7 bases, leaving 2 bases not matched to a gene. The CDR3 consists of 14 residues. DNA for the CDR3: TGTGCCAGCAGCCCGGGACAGGGGGCTGAAAAACTGTTTTTT. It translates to CASSPGQGAEKLFF.

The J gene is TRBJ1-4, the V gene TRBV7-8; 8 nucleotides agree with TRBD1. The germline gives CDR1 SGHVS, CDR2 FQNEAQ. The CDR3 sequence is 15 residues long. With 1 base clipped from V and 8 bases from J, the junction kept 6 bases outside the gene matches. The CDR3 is CASSLGTGSREKLFF. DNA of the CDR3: TGTGCCAGCAGCTTAGGGACAGGGTCTCGAGAAAAACTGTTTTTT.

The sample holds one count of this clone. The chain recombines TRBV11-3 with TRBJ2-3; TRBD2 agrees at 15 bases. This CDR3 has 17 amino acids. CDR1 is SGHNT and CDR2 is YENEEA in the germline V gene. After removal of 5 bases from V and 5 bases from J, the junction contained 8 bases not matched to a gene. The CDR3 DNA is TGTGCCAGCAGCACCGGACTAGCGGGGGGGTCGGGAGATACGCAGTATTTT. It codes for CASSTGLAGGSGDTQYF.

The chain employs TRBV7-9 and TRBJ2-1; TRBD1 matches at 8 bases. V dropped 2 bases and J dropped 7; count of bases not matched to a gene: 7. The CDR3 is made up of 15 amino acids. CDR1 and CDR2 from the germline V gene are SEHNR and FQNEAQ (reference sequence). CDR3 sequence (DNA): TGTGCCAGCAGCTTAACGCAGGGGGCTGGGAATGAGCAGTTCTTC. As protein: CASSLTQGAGNEQFF.